Given below is one TCR beta chain in context. Its antigen is unknown. The data are from a study of T cell repertoires in cytomegalovirus infection. Study information: Matching HLA type, along with CMV infection, was indicated by public TCR beta signatures. Broader study findings: People with CMV and the relevant HLA were identified by cumulative public TCR beta family frequency. HLA-C-restricted CMV clonotypes gave the most frequent clonotype in two of eight donors.

CDR1 is SNHLY, CDR2 FYNNEI, per germline. V lost 6 bases and J lost 6; bases outside the gene matches: 14. This CDR3 is built from 16 residues. TCRdb reanalysed the reads using MiXCR and keeps one entry per CDR3 protein. The profile shows hundreds of thousands of distinct CDR3 sequences, approximately 24% of them singletons. The sequence came from a human donor in good health (CMV status not recorded). Some clones in this sample may be carry-over from other donors' samples. The V call is TRBV2, the J call TRBJ2-7, with 10 bases matching TRBD2. The sample taken for sequencing was CD8+ T cells from PBMCs. The CDR3 here is CASSDLGLAGDVEQYV. The DNA for the CDR3 is TGTGCCAGCAGCGACCTGGGGCTAGCGGGGGACGTCGAGCAGTACGTC.